Sequencing of this T cell receptor (beta chain) was carried out in a study of blood T cell repertoires in COVID-19. The wider study: The samples span acute and convalescent COVID-19 from the United States, Italy and Spain. Sources were T cells, B-cell-depleted T cells, or PBMCs; the material itself was cDNA or gDNA.

How the authors handled the data: Scientists estimated how many nucleated cells there were by amplifying reference gene primers. Sequencing was performed with immunoSEQ multiplex PCR; in TCRdb, only in-frame clones are kept and a portion is missing. V and J calls and clone size come straight from that table; D and trimming were deduced from the DNA. Of fewer than 200,000 clones in the sample, about 90% were seen once. Germline CDR1 and CDR2: LGHNA and YSLEER. This CDR3 is 15 amino acids long. The V end lost 3 bases, the J end lost 9 bases, and 15 bases lay between the germline ends. This chain uses TRBV4-3 with TRBJ1-6, with TRBD1 as a possible D gene (6 bases). This TCR was recovered from a man aged 35 to 55 with active or convalescent COVID-19. The sample comprised peripheral blood. CDR3: CASSQEQGSSSPLHF. DNA for the CDR3: TGCGCCAGCAGCCAGGAACAGGGTAGTAGTTCACCCCTCCACTTT.